This passage covers 9 T cell receptor beta chains from one sample sequenced in a study of PD-L1 blockade in urothelial cancer. Generated by immunoSEQ multiplex PCR, the TCRdb table keeps only in-frame clones and is missing some. The data show 65,000 to 90,000 clones, 84% seen once. This sample's time point: pretreatment peripheral blood. The specimen was PBMCs, collected around atezolizumab (anti-PD-L1) treatment. The receptor set was obtained from a woman between 65 and 79 years old with urothelial cancer.

The J gene is TRBJ2-7, the V gene TRBV13, with D tentatively TRBD2 (6 bases). Trimming took 0 bases from V and 5 from J, leaving 11 bases between them. The CDR3 is made up of 14 amino acids. From germline, CDR1 is PRHDT and CDR2 FYEKMQ (reference sequence). CDR3 amino acids: CASSLGRWGDEQYF. CDR3 DNA sequence: TGTGCCAGCAGCTTAGGCCGATGGGGGGACGAGCAGTACTTC.

The chain uses TRBV2 and TRBJ2-5; 12 bases are shared with TRBD1. Germline loops: CDR1 SNHLY, CDR2 FYNNEI. Unmatched junction bases numbered 9, after V lost 6 bases and J lost 7 bases. This CDR3 has 15 residues. CDR3 nucleotides: TGTGCCAGCAGGACAGGGACAGGGGGCGCAGGGACCCAGTACTTC. Its protein product is CASRTGTGGAGTQYF. Complete variable domain (other parts from reference TRBV2 and TRBJ2-5): EPEVTQTPSHQVTQMGQEVILRCVPISNHLYFYWYRQILGQKVEFLVSFYNNEISEKSEIFDDQFSVERPDGSNFTLKIRSTKLEDSAMYFCASRTGTGGAGTQYFGPGTRLLVL.

The chain recombines TRBV11-2 with TRBJ1-5; D not resolved. V was pared by 1 base and J by 6 bases, with 10 bases between. The V gene's germline CDR1 is SGHAT and CDR2 FQNNGV. There are 14 residues in the CDR3. DNA for the CDR3: TGTGCCAGCAGCTTAGGTTCCAGCGGTCAGCCCCAGCATTTT. It encodes CASSLGSSGQPQHF.

CDR3 nucleotides: TGCGCCAGCAGCTTGGCCCTAGCCGATAGCACAGATACGCAGTATTTT. This encodes CASSLALADSTDTQYF. The chain recombines TRBV5-1 with TRBJ2-3; a possible D gene is TRBD2 (5 bases). CDR1 is SGHRS and CDR2 is YFSETQ in the germline V gene. Trimming took 0 bases from V and 0 from J, leaving 11 bases between them. The CDR3 runs 16 residues.

J is TRBJ2-2 and V is TRBV11-2; 10 bases are shared with TRBD2. Germline CDR1 reads SGHAT; CDR2 reads FQNNGV. The CDR3 extends over 19 amino acids. The ends lost 3 bases at V and 0 bases at J; junction bases unmatched: 10. CDR3 protein: CASSLDPGLAVANTGELFF. The CDR3 nucleotides read TGTGCCAGCAGCTTGGACCCAGGACTAGCGGTTGCGAACACCGGGGAGCTGTTTTTT.

DNA for the CDR3: TGTGCCAGCTACGGGACTAGCGGGAGCCGTCCAGATACGCAGTATTTT. Translated: CASYGTSGSRPDTQYF. The chain is built from TRBV18 and TRBJ2-3; TRBD2 matches 14 bases. J gave up 4 bases and V 7 bases, and 7 bases lay outside the gene matches. Germline loops: CDR1 KGHSH, CDR2 LQKENI. This CDR3 is 16 amino acids long. Full variable domain (missing parts from reference TRBV18 and TRBJ2-3): NAGVMQNPRHLVRRRGQEARLRCSPMKGHSHVYWYRQLPEEGLKFMVYLQKENIIDESGMPKERFSAEFPKEGPSILRIQQVVRGDSAAYFCASYGTSGSRPDTQYFGPGTRLTVL.

The chain combines TRBV30 with TRBJ1-3, with D perhaps matching TRBD1 (6 bases). Germline CDR1 and CDR2: GTSNPN and SVGIG (reference sequence). The CDR3 has 15 amino acids. V was trimmed by 2 bases and J by 3 bases, leaving 14 bases between them. The CDR3 DNA reads TGTGCCTGGAGTCACCCACAGGGAGTTGGAAACACCATATATTTT. Translated: CAWSHPQGVGNTIYF.

The CDR3: CATSRPGLYTGELFF. CDR3 DNA sequence: TGTGCCACCAGCAGACCGGGACTTTACACCGGGGAGCTGTTTTTT. The V gene is TRBV15, the J gene TRBJ2-2, with D tentatively TRBD2 (6 bases). The length of the CDR3 is 15 residues. Trimming left V 2 bases short and J 3 bases short, with 10 bases between. Germline V gives CDR1 LNHNV, CDR2 YYDKDF (reference sequence). Complete variable domain (other parts from reference TRBV15 and TRBJ2-2): DAMVIQNPRYQVTQFGKPVTLSCSQTLNHNVMYWYQQKSSQAPKLLFHYYDKDFNNEADTPDNFQSRRPNTSFCFLDIRSPGLGDTAMYLCATSRPGLYTGELFFGEGSRLTVL.

The chain is built from TRBV4-1 and TRBJ2-3, with a tentative D call TRBD2 (5 bases). This CDR3 region has 14 residues. Per germline, CDR1 MGHRA and CDR2 YSYEKL. V lost 1 base and J lost 2, with 7 bases in between. The CDR3 DNA reads as TGCGCCAGCAGCCAAGGAGCGGCCACAGATACGCAGTATTTT. It translates to CASSQGAATDTQYF.